This TCR beta chain originates from a study of CD8+ T cells in alopecia areata. In the study overall: Treatment comprised oral tofacitinib, 5 to 10 mg twice daily, in treated patients.

The study, taken as a whole, reports: There was only one nonresponder, so it was unclear how baseline CD8+ expansion relates to response.

J was trimmed by 6 bases and V by 5 bases; bases with no gene match: 5. The CDR3 has 15 residues. Germline-derived CDR1 and CDR2 are SEHNR and FQNEAQ (reference sequence). The sample's treatment: oral pan-JAK inhibitor, 5-10 mg twice daily. Concerning this clone itself: The antigen is unknown.

It was cDNA, reverse transcribed from extracted RNA, that served as the sequencing template. TCRdb's table, derived via immunoSEQ multiplex PCR, lists solely in-frame clones and lacks some. The table records 200,000 to 250,000 clones, 50% to 60% of them present only once. The clonotype comes from a human donor with alopecia areata. V and J are TRBV7-9 and TRBJ1-6; 9 bases are a match to TRBD1. The starting material was CD4+ T cells sorted from blood, obtained at week 4, from a patient treated with tofacitinib. CDR3 in amino acids: CASSGQGTGNSPLHF. Written as DNA, the CDR3 is TGTGCCAGCAGCGGACAGGGGACGGGTAATTCACCCCTCCACTTT.